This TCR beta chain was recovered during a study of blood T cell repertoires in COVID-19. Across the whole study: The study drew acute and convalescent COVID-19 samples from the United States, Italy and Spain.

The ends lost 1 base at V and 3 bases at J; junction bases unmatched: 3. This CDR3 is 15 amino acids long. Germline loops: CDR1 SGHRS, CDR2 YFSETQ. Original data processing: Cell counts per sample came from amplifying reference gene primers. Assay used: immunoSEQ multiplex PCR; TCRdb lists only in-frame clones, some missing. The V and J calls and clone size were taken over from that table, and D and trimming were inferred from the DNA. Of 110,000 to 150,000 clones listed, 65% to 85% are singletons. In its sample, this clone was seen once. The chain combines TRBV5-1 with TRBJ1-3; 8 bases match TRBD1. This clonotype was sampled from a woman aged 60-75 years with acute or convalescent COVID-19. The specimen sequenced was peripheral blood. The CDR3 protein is CASSLSTGDGNTIYF. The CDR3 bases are TGCGCCAGCAGCTTGTCGACAGGGGATGGAAACACCATATATTTT.